Each of the 12 T cell receptor beta chains below was sequenced from the same sample in a study of cytomegalovirus exposure and HLA in healthy donors. Researchers ran the PCR with 60 Vbeta and 13 Jbeta primers. Sequenced by immunoSEQ multiplex PCR; TCRdb stores in-frame clones only, minus some. The data hold 150,000 to 200,000 clones, with 76% observed a single time. Sequencing input: PBMCs. These TCRs come from a male donor in good health and CMV-seronegative.

The chain has TRBV18 and TRBJ2-5; a weak D match, TRBD2 (6 bases). Germline CDR1 KGHSH, CDR2 LQKENI. The CDR3 runs 13 residues. V was cut by 2 bases and J by 5 bases, with 9 bases left in between. As DNA, the CDR3 is TGTGCCAGCTCACCAAGGGACTCGGAGACCCAGTACTTC. Its translation: CASSPRDSETQYF.

This clone appeared once. The chain links TRBV5-5 to TRBJ2-7, with D possibly matching TRBD2 (6 bases). Germline CDR1 and CDR2: SGHKS and YYEKEE (reference sequence). Trimming pared 0 bases from V and 2 bases from J, leaving 12 bases between. The CDR3 has 15 amino acids. CDR3 DNA: TGTGCCAGCAGCTTGGCTTGGGGGGTCACCTACGAGCAGTACTTC. It specifies CASSLAWGVTYEQYF.

The chain carries TRBV19 and TRBJ1-5; the D is unclear. Germline CDR1 and CDR2: LNHDA and SQIVND (reference sequence). Trimming shortened V by 6 bases and J by 1 base, and 10 bases separated the two germline ends. This CDR3 comprises 14 residues. This CDR3 reads CASSPGGSNQPQHF. The CDR3 DNA is TGTGCCAGTAGCCCGGGAGGCAGCAATCAGCCCCAGCATTTT.

The gene calls are TRBV19 and TRBJ1-4; D possibly corresponds to TRBD1 (6 bases). The germline V gene encodes CDR1 LNHDA and CDR2 SQIVND (reference sequence). V was clipped by 3 bases and J by 0 bases, with 11 bases between them. This CDR3 spans 16 amino acids. The CDR3 loop reads CASSIGAGATNEKLFF. Here the CDR3 DNA reads TGTGCCAGTAGTATTGGGGCAGGGGCAACTAATGAAAAACTGTTTTTT.

This clone was observed a few times. The V call is TRBV11-2, the J call TRBJ1-2; D ambiguous. The V gene's germline CDR1 is SGHAT and CDR2 FQNNGV. The CDR3 runs 15 residues. Trimming stripped 3 bases from V and 3 bases from J, with 14 bases between. Written as DNA, the CDR3 is TGTGCCAGCAGCTTGAGGGCCGCCGCCCACTATGGCTACACCTTC. This sequence encodes CASSLRAAAHYGYTF.

This clone turned up a few times. V gene TRBV6-1 combines with J gene TRBJ1-5; D is possibly TRBD1 (6 bases). The V gene lost 5 bases and the J gene lost 4 bases, with 12 bases spanning the gap. Germline CDR1 MNHNS, CDR2 SASEGT. The CDR3 has 14 amino acids. CDR3 amino acids: CASSQGTENQPQHF. The CDR3 nucleotides read TGTGCCAGCAGTCAGGGGACCGAGAATCAGCCCCAGCATTTT.

This clone was seen just once. The J gene is TRBJ2-1, the V gene TRBV20-1, with TRBD2 identical over 7 bases. V shed 6 bases, J shed 13 bases, and the junction held 9 bases outside the gene matches. Germline CDR1 and CDR2: DFQATT and SNEGSKA (reference sequence). The CDR3 length is 11 residues. Here the CDR3 DNA reads TGCAGTGCCGGATGGGGGGAGGGCCAGTTCTTC. Encoded protein: CSAGWGEGQFF.

This clone has a single count. This chain's CDR3 is CASTSGTGLFGGYTF. The CDR3 nucleotides read TGTGCCAGTACTTCCGGGACAGGGCTGTTTGGTGGCTACACCTTC. This chain uses TRBV28 with TRBJ1-2; 9 bases are shared with TRBD1. The length of the CDR3 is 15 residues. V gave up 9 bases and J gave up 7 bases; unmatched junction bases: 15. CDR1 and CDR2 from the germline V gene are MDHEN and SYDVKM.

This chain links TRBV6-5 with TRBJ2-7; 7 nucleotides agree with TRBD1. The germline gives CDR1 MNHEY, CDR2 SVGAGI. Losses at the gene ends were 6 bases for V and 6 bases for J; bases not matched to a gene: 5. This CDR3 has 12 residues. CDR3 coding DNA: TGTGCCAGCAGCCCAGGGGGTTTCGAGCAGTACTTC. Translating it yields CASSPGGFEQYF.

This chain uses TRBV21-1 with TRBJ2-5; whether TRBD2, the table's D call, matches the DNA was not checked. TRBV21-1 is annotated as a pseudogene. The CDR3 loop spans 15 amino acids. The CDR3 DNA is TGTGCCAGCCCCTATCCTGGGTGCGGCCAAGAGACCCAGTACTTC. Translated, it gives CASPYPGCGQETQYF.

V gene TRBV2 combines with J gene TRBJ2-7; TRBD2 might be the D (6 bases). The germline V and J ends were trimmed by 7 bases and 0 bases, with 10 bases remaining between them. CDR1 is SNHLY, CDR2 FYNNEI, per germline. The CDR3 is 13 residues long. Here the CDR3 DNA reads TGTGCCAGCACGGGGGACCACTCCTACGAGCAGTACTTC. Its protein product is CASTGDHSYEQYF.

The rearrangement joins TRBV28 to TRBJ2-7; 7 positions match TRBD1. V dropped 3 bases and J dropped 3; count of bases not matched to a gene: 5. Looked up from germline, CDR1 is MDHEN and CDR2 is SYDVKM. This CDR3 has 14 residues. This CDR3 reads CASSLTGSIYEQYF. The CDR3 nucleotides are TGTGCCAGCAGTTTGACAGGGTCGATCTACGAGCAGTACTTC.